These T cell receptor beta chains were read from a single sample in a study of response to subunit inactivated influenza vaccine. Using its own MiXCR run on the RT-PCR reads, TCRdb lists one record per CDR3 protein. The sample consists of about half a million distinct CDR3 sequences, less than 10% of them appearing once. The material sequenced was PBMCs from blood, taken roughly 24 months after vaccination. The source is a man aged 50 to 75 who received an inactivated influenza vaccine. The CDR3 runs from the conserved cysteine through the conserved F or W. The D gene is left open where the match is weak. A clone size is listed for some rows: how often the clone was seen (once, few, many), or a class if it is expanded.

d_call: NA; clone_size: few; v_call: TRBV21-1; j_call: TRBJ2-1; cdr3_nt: TGTGCCAGCAGCAAAGTTGGAGAAGTGAATGAGCAGTTCTTC; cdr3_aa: CASSKVGEVNEQFF
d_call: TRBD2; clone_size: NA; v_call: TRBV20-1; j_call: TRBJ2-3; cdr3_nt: TGCTGTGCTAGAGATCGGCGGGAGCCACACACAGATACGCAGTATTTT; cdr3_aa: CCARDRREPHTDTQYF
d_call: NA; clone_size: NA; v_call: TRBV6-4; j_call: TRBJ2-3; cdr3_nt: TGTGCCAGCAGTGCCACGGACAGTACGGGCCCAGATACGCAGTATTTT; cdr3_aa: CASSATDSTGPDTQYF
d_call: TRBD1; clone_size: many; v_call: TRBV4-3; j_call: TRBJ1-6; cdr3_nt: TGCGCCAGCAGCCCTGAGACAGGGTGGAATTCACCCCTCCACTTT; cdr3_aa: CASSPETGWNSPLHF
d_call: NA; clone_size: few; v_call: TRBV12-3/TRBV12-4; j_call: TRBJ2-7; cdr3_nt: TGTGCCAGCAGCCCGGATGCCTACGAGCAGTACTTC; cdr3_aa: CASSPDAYEQYF
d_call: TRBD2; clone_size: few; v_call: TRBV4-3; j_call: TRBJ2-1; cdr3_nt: TGCGCCAGCAGCCAGGAAAGACTAGCGGTTTACAATGAGCAGTTCTTC; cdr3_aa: CASSQERLAVYNEQFF
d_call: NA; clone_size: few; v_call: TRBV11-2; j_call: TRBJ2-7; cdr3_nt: TGTGCCAGCAGCTTCGTATCCAGGGCCTACGAGCAGTACTTC; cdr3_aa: CASSFVSRAYEQYF
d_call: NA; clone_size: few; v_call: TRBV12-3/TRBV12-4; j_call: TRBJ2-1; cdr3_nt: TGTGCCAGCATTGACCTAGCTAACAATGAGCAGTTCTTC; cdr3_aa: CASIDLANNEQFF
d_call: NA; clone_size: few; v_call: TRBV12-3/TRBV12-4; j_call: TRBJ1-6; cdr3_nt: TGTGCCAGCAGTTTGAAGGAGAATTCACCCCTCCACTTT; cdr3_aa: CASSLKENSPLHF
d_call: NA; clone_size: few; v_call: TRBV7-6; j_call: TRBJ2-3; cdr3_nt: TGTGCCAGCAGCTGGGGACTCGCTAGCACAGATACGCAGTATTTT; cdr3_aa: CASSWGLASTDTQYF
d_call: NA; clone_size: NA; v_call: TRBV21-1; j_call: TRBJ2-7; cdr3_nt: TGTGCCAGCAGGGACGGGGGACAGCTTACCTACGAGCAGTACTTC; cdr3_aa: CASRDGGQLTYEQYF
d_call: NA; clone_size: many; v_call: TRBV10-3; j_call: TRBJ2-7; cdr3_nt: TGTGCCATCAGTGAGTCATTCAGTGAGCAGTACTTC; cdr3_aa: CAISESFSEQYF
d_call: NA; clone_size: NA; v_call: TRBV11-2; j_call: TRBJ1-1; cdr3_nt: TGTGCCAGCAGCTTAGGACTATCAGGAAAGGCTTTCTTT; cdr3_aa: CASSLGLSGKAFF
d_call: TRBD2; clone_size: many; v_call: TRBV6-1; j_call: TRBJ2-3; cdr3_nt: TGTGCCAGCAGTCCGATTCCGGGGACTAGCGGCACAGATACGCAGTATTTT; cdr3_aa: CASSPIPGTSGTDTQYF
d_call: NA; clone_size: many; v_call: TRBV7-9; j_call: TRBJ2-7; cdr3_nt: TGTGCCAGCAGCCGAGGACCAAACGAGCAGTACTTC; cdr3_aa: CASSRGPNEQYF
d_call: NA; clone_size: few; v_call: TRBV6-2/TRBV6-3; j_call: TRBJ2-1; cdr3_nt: TGTGCCAGCAGGCTCAGGGCTTACGATGAGCAGTTCTTC; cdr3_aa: CASRLRAYDEQFF
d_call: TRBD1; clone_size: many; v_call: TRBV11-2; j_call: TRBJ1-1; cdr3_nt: TGTGCCAGCAGGTTAGGGGGCTTGAACACTGAAGCTTTCTTT; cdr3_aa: CASRLGGLNTEAFF
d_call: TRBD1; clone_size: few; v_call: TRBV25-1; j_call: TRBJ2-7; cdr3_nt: TGTGCCAGCAGTCCCCGGACAGGGGGTCTATACGAGCAGTACTTC; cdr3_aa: CASSPRTGGLYEQYF
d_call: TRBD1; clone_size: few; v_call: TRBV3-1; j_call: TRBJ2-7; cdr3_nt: TGTGCCAGCAGCCACCTTAGGACAGGGGAGGTCTACGAGCAGTACTTC; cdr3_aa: CASSHLRTGEVYEQYF
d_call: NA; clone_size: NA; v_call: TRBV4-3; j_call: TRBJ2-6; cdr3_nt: TGCGCCAGCAGTCGAGGACAGTTCTCTGGGGCCAACGTCCTGACTTTC; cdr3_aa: CASSRGQFSGANVLTF
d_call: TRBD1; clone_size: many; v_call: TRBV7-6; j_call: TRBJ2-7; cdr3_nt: TGTGCCAGCAGCCATAAACAGGGGACCTACGAGCAGTACTTC; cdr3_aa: CASSHKQGTYEQYF
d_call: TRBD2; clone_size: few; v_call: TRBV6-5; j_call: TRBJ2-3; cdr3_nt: TGTGCCAGCAGTTACTCGTGGACTAGCGGGGGAAGGACAGATACGCAGTATTTT; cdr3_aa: CASSYSWTSGGRTDTQYF
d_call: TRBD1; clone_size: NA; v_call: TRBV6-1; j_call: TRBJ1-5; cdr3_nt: TGTGCCAGCAACTGGGGACAGGGGATTCAGCCCCAGCATTTT; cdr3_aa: CASNWGQGIQPQHF
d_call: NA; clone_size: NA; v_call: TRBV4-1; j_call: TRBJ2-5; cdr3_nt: TGCGCCAGCAGCCAAGGTTGGGGGAGCCACGAGACCCAGTACTTC; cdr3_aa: CASSQGWGSHETQYF
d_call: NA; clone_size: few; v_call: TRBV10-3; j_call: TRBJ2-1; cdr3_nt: TGTGCCATCAAAACGGGGGGCGGACCATACAATGAGCAGTTCTTC; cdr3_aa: CAIKTGGGPYNEQFF
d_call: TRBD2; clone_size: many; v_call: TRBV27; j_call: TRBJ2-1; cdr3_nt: TGTGCCAGCGGCCTAGCGGGAGGGTGGAATGAGCAGTTCTTC; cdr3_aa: CASGLAGGWNEQFF
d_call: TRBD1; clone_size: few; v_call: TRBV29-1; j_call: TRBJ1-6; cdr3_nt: TGCAGCGTTACGGAGACAGGGAATAATTCACCCCTCCACTTT; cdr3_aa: CSVTETGNNSPLHF
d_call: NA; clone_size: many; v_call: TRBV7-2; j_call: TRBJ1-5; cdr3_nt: TGTGCCAGCGGGGACCGGGGCCAGCCCCAGCATTTT; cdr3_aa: CASGDRGQPQHF
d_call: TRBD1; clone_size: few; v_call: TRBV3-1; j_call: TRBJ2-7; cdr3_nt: TGTGCCAGCAGCCAGTTCTTTCGGACAGGAGAAAATACCTACGAGCAGTACTTC; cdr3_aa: CASSQFFRTGENTYEQYF
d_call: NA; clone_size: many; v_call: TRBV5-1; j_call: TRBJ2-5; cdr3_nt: TGCGCCAGCAGCTTGGCCCCCGCGGAAGAGACCCAGTACTTC; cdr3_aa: CASSLAPAEETQYF
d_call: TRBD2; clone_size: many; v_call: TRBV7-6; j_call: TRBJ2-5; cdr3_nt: TGTGCCAGCAGCTTAGCTAGCGGGAAAGGAGAGACCCAGTACTTC; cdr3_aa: CASSLASGKGETQYF
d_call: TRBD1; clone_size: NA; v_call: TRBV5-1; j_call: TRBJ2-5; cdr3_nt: TGCGCCAGCAGCTACTACAGGGGCGGGGAGACCCAGTACTTC; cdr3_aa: CASSYYRGGETQYF
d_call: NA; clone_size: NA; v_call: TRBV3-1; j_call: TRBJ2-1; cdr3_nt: TGTGCCAGCAGCCAGACTGGACTAATCGGGAGCGAGCAGTTCTTC; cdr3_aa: CASSQTGLIGSEQFF
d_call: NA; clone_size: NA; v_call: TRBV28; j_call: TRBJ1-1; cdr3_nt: TGTGCCAGCAGGAACTTGAACACTGAAGCTTTCTTT; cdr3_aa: CASRNLNTEAFF
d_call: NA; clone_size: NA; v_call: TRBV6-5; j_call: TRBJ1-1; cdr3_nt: TGTGCCAGCAGTTACAGAGAATCTGTCCCTGAAGCTTTCTTT; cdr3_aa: CASSYRESVPEAFF
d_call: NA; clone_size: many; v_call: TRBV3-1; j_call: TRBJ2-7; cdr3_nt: TGTGCCAGCAGCCCCGGAGTGAGCTCCTACGAGCAGTACTTC; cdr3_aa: CASSPGVSSYEQYF
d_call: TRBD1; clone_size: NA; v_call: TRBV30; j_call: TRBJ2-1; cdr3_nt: TGTGCCTGGAGTGCTGGGACAGGGGGCAGGGATGAGCAGTTCTTC; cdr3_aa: CAWSAGTGGRDEQFF
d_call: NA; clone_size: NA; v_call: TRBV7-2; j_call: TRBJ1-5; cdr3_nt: TGTGCCAGCAGCTTCAGGGCTTGGGGCAATCAGCCCCAGCATTTT; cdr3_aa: CASSFRAWGNQPQHF
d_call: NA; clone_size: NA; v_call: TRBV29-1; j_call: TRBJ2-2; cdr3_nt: TGCAGCGCTGAACGCGAAACCGGGGAGCTGTTTTTT; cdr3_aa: CSAERETGELFF
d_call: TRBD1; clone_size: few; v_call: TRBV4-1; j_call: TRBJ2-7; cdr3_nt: TGCGCCAGCAGCCTTGGGACAGGGGATTCCTACGAGCAGTACTTC; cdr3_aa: CASSLGTGDSYEQYF
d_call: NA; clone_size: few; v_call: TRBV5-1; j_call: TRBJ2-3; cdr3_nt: TGCGCCAGCAGCTTTCGACAGGTTAGAGATACGCAGTATTTT; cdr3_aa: CASSFRQVRDTQYF
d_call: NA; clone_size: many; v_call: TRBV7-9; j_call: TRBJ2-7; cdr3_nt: TGTGCCAGCAGTTTAGGGTCCTACGAGCAGTACTTC; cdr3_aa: CASSLGSYEQYF
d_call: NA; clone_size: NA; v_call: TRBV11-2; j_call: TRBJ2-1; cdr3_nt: TGTGCCAGCAGCTTAGGGGTTGTCGAGCAGTTCTTC; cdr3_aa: CASSLGVVEQFF
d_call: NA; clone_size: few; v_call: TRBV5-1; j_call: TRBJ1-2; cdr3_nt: TGCGCCAGCAGCTCCGAGAATCGACAGGCCCACACCTTC; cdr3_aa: CASSSENRQAHTF
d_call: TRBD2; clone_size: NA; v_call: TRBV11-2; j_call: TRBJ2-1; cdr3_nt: TGTGCCAGCAGCCGATTGGCTAGCGGGATGGATGAGCAGTTCTTC; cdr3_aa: CASSRLASGMDEQFF
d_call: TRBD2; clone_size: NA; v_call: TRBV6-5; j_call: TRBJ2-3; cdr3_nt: TGTGCCAGCAGTTCGACCGGGAGGGCGACAGATACGCAGTATTTC; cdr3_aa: CASSSTGRATDTQYF
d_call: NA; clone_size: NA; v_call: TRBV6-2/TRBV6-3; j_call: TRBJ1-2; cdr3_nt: TGTGCCAGCAAGTTTACAGGTAGCTATGGCTACACCTTC; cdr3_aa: CASKFTGSYGYTF
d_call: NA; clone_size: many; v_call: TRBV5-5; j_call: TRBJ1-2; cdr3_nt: TGTGCCAGCAGCAGGGAGCCTTTCCTCTCTAACTATGGCTACACCTTC; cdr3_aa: CASSREPFLSNYGYTF
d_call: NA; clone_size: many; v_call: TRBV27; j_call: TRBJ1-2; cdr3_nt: TGTGCCAGCAGTTACTACCCGGGGATAACGGAGGGCTACACCTTC; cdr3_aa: CASSYYPGITEGYTF
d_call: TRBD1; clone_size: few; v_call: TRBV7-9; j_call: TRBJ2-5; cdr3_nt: TGTGCCAGCAGAGCCCCGGACAGGGGCCGGGAGACCCAGTACTTC; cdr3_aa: CASRAPDRGRETQYF
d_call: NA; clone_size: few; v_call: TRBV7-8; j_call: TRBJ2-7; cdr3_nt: TGTGCCAGCAGCTTAAGGGGTTTCCACGAGCAGTACTTC; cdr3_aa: CASSLRGFHEQYF
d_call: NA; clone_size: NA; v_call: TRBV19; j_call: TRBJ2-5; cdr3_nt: TGTGCCAGTAGTATAGTGGAGGGGCAGACCCAGTACTTC; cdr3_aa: CASSIVEGQTQYF